This is a list of T cell receptor beta chains from one sample in a study of T cells in Graves' hyperthyroidism and ophthalmopathy. TCRdb reprocessed the multiplex PCR reads via MiXCR and lists one record per CDR3 protein. The sample lists over 350,000 distinct CDR3 sequences, about an eighth occurring once. Material for sequencing was blood. The receptors derive from a man in his fifties with Graves' ophthalmopathy. The CDR3 runs from the conserved cysteine through the conserved F or W. A D gene is named only where the DNA matches it firmly. The size field is filled for only some rows; it gives once, few, many or a size class.

size	D	length	J	V	CDR3	DNA
many	NA	14	TRBJ2-5	TRBV9	CASSHGVNQETQYF	TGTGCCAGCAGCCATGGGGTCAACCAAGAGACCCAGTACTTC
many	TRBD2	15	TRBJ2-5	TRBV5-1	CASSFSSGRGETQYF	TGTGCCAGCAGCTTCTCTAGCGGGAGAGGGGAGACCCAGTACTTC
NA	TRBD2	19	TRBJ2-3	TRBV7-8	CASSLSPGLAGVATDTQYF	TGTGCCAGCAGCTTATCACCGGGACTAGCGGGAGTGGCGACAGATACGCAGTATTTT
NA	NA	12	TRBJ2-7	TRBV28	CASGANSYEQYF	TGTGCCTCTGGCGCTAACTCCTACGAGCAGTACTTC
many	TRBD2	20	TRBJ2-2	TRBV7-9	CATGRPSRTSGRKDTGELFF	TGTGCCACCGGACGACCCTCCAGGACTAGCGGGAGGAAAGACACCGGGGAGCTGTTTTTT
many	TRBD1	17	TRBJ2-2	TRBV12-3/TRBV12-4	CASSLWPEGAVIGELFF	TGTGCCAGCAGTTTATGGCCAGAGGGGGCAGTGATCGGGGAGCTGTTTTTT
many	NA	17	TRBJ1-1	TRBV3-1	CASSQGPGGALTAEAFF	TGTGCCAGCAGCCAAGGACCGGGAGGGGCGCTTACCGCTGAAGCTTTCTTT
many	NA	16	TRBJ2-1	TRBV30	CAWIRRSSGPYNEQFF	TGTGCCTGGATTCGTCGATCGTCAGGTCCGTACAATGAGCAGTTCTTC
many	NA	12	TRBJ1-1	TRBV3-1	CASRRDEYEAFF	TGTGCCAGCAGGCGTGATGAATATGAAGCTTTCTTT
NA	TRBD1	14	TRBJ2-7	TRBV20-1	CSAPEDRVPYEQYF	TGCAGTGCGCCCGAGGACAGGGTCCCCTACGAGCAGTACTTC
NA	NA	14	TRBJ2-3	TRBV6-2/TRBV6-3	CASSSPGFTDTQYF	TGTGCCAGCAGTTCCCCTGGGTTCACAGATACGCAGTATTTT
many	NA	13	TRBJ2-3	TRBV30	CAWSEGSTDTQYF	TGTGCCTGGAGTGAAGGGAGCACAGATACGCAGTATTTT
many	TRBD2	13	TRBJ2-3	TRBV29-1	CSVEISAGGTQYF	TGCAGCGTTGAAATCTCGGCGGGAGGTACGCAGTATTTT
few	TRBD1	14	TRBJ2-3	TRBV20-1	CSAQDRGETDTQYF	TGCAGTGCCCAGGACAGGGGAGAGACAGATACGCAGTATTTT
NA	TRBD1	15	TRBJ2-7	TRBV7-9	CASSFGQGRFYEQYF	TGTGCCAGCAGCTTCGGACAGGGCCGATTCTACGAGCAGTACTTC
many	NA	14	TRBJ2-7	TRBV9	CASSVAGTGSEQYF	TGTGCCAGCAGCGTAGCCGGCACCGGCTCCGAGCAGTACTTC
many	TRBD2	18	TRBJ2-3	TRBV28	CASRSSRSSGISTDTQYF	TGTGCCAGCAGATCCTCTCGGTCTAGCGGGATAAGCACAGATACGCAGTATTTT
NA	NA	14	TRBJ1-6	TRBV19	CASSIGQVNSPLHF	TGTGCCAGTAGTATCGGACAAGTTAATTCACCCCTCCACTTT
many	NA	14	TRBJ2-7	TRBV20-1	CSASQGHSSYEQYF	TGCAGTGCTAGTCAGGGGCACTCCTCCTACGAGCAGTACTTC
few	NA	15	TRBJ2-1	TRBV6-5	CASSYESQYRDEQFF	TGTGCCAGCAGTTACGAGTCTCAATATCGGGATGAGCAGTTCTTC
many	NA	11	TRBJ2-7	TRBV5-1	CASKRSGEQYF	TGCGCCAGCAAGAGATCGGGGGAGCAGTACTTC
few	TRBD1	15	TRBJ2-3	TRBV6-1	CASSQTRGPADTQYF	TGTGCCAGCAGTCAAACTAGGGGGCCGGCAGATACGCAGTATTTT
once	NA	15	TRBJ2-1	TRBV5-6	CASSLAGTHRNEQFF	TGTGCCAGCAGCTTGGCGGGGACTCACCGTAATGAGCAGTTCTTC
many	TRBD1	16	TRBJ1-5	TRBV11-2	CASSPATGRSNQPQHF	TGTGCCAGCAGCCCAGCGACAGGGCGTAGCAATCAGCCCCAGCATTTT
NA	NA	20	TRBJ2-6	TRBV3-1	CASSQDRGQATLFGANVLTF	TGTGCCAGCAGCCAAGATAGAGGGCAGGCCACCTTATTTGGGGCCAACGTCCTGACTTTC
many	NA	13	TRBJ1-1	TRBV7-8	CASSSLASTEAFF	TGTGCCAGCAGCTCCCTCGCTAGTACTGAAGCTTTCTTT
many	NA	15	TRBJ2-7	TRBV9	CASSPPGAGPYEQYF	TGTGCCAGCAGCCCACCAGGGGCGGGACCTTACGAGCAGTACTTC
NA	NA	16	TRBJ2-2	TRBV30	CAWSVSHMLFTGELFF	TGTGCCTGGAGTGTGTCACATATGCTCTTCACCGGGGAGCTGTTTTTT
few	TRBD2	16	TRBJ2-1	TRBV4-1	CASSPGGLGSHNEQFF	TGCGCCAGCAGCCCCGGGGGGTTAGGATCTCACAATGAGCAGTTCTTC
few	NA	16	TRBJ2-3	TRBV9	CASSVDARPSTDTQYF	TGTGCCAGCAGCGTAGATGCCAGACCTAGCACAGATACGCAGTATTTT
NA	NA	14	TRBJ1-1	TRBV15	CATSRVTFNTEAFF	TGTGCCACCAGCAGAGTGACATTTAACACTGAAGCTTTCTTT
many	NA	14	TRBJ1-1	TRBV19	CARPPGASNTEAFF	TGTGCCAGACCGCCAGGGGCTTCGAACACTGAAGCTTTCTTT
few	TRBD2	16	TRBJ2-3	TRBV6-2/TRBV6-3	CASSYETSGRTDTQYF	TGTGCCAGCAGTTACGAGACTAGCGGGAGAACAGATACGCAGTATTTT
NA	NA	12	TRBJ1-6	TRBV4-1	CASSRDGSPLHF	TGCGCCAGCAGCCGAGATGGTTCACCCCTCCACTTT
NA	NA	14	TRBJ2-2	TRBV27	CASRRLSNTGELFF	TGTGCCAGCAGGAGGTTATCGAACACCGGGGAGCTGTTTTTT
few	NA	15	TRBJ1-1	TRBV25-1	CATREGRVSNTEAFF	TGTGCCACCCGGGAGGGTCGGGTGTCAAACACTGAAGCTTTCTTT
NA	TRBD1	14	TRBJ2-1	TRBV7-9	CASSLLGGRNEQFF	TGTGCCAGCAGCTTGTTAGGGGGCCGCAATGAGCAGTTCTTC
few	NA	15	TRBJ1-5	TRBV4-1	CASSQVPGGSQPQHF	TGCGCCAGCAGCCAAGTACCTGGGGGTAGTCAGCCCCAGCATTTT
many	NA	11	TRBJ2-2	TRBV2	CASSETGELFF	TGTGCCAGCAGTGAAACAGGGGAGCTGTTTTTT
NA	NA	13	TRBJ2-1	TRBV4-1	CASSPLRYNEQFF	TGCGCCAGCAGCCCCCTGCGGTACAATGAGCAGTTCTTC
many	TRBD2	16	TRBJ2-3	TRBV15	CATSRAAGGPPDTQYF	TGTGCCACCAGCAGAGCAGCGGGAGGGCCTCCAGATACGCAGTATTTT
many	NA	14	TRBJ1-1	TRBV5-1	CASRKVGEAIEAFF	TGCGCCAGCCGGAAAGTGGGCGAAGCGATTGAAGCTTTCTTT